Sequencing of this TCR beta chain was carried out in a study of T cell changes during pregnancy in multiple sclerosis (dated by TCRdb to about 2019). In the study overall: Changes in the T cell repertoire over the course of pregnancy were examined in this study in women with multiple sclerosis.

This clone was found a few times. Its antigen specificity is not known. It has no much larger one-base neighbor in the sample; base qualities were not kept. The CDR1 and CDR2 encoded by the germline V gene are SGHRS and YFSETQ. Trimming accounts for 9 bases at V and 4 bases at J, while the number of junction bases matched to no gene is 8. The CDR3 contains 14 residues, cysteine and phenylalanine counted. Of all the DNA, just the CDR3 is kept, 42 bases in frame from base 1. Receptor amplification or capture employed the immunoSEQ multiplex PCR assay. TCRdb carries this immuneACCESS record with in-frame sequences only. Its versions omit some clonotypes, under half of them owing to an unresolved V gene in the studies checked, with the rest unexplained. The sample data list about 40,000 clones, and about 90% of these were observed just once. The ten biggest clones cover 0.35% to 0.55% of the sample.

In this chain, TRBV5-1 is recombined with TRBJ2-3; 10 central nucleotides agree with TRBD1. This sample comprised CD4+ T cells from peripheral blood mononuclear cells, obtained in the third trimester of pregnancy. The TCR originated in a female donor in good health, enrolled as a control in a pregnancy study. The CDR3 here reads CATGQGDFSDTQYF. The nucleotide sequence reads as follows: TGCGCCACAGGACAGGGGGATTTTTCAGATACGCAGTATTTT.